The 3 T cell receptor beta chains presented below share a single source sample, sequenced in a study of beta chain features in type 1 diabetes. Study-level findings and limits: Moderate yet significant TCRB CDR3 shortening was seen in Type 1 diabetes patients in all four CD4+ subsets.

For these receptors, no antigen is known. Sequenced material consisted of expressed TCRB transcripts (all of the isolated RNA was reverse transcribed). Method: immunoSEQ multiplex PCR; TCRdb's copy keeps in-frame clones and lacks some. The data hold about 170,000 clones, with around 8% observed a single time. Sample: central memory CD4+ T cells from blood. These receptors were obtained from a woman aged 40 to 50 with type 1 diabetes.

This clone was counted between two and nine times. J is TRBJ2-3 and V is TRBV4-1, with 7 bases aligning to TRBD1. The CDR3 is 14 residues long. The V gene end was trimmed by 2 bases and the J gene end by 4 bases; junction bases not matched to a gene: 3. CDR1 and CDR2 from the germline V gene are MGHRA and YSYEKL. CDR3 nucleotides: TGCGCCAGCAGCCAAACAGGGGTCGCAGATACGCAGTATTTT. Encoded protein: CASSQTGVADTQYF.

The chain employs TRBV5-6 and TRBJ1-4; D is unclear. The CDR3 totals 16 residues. V lost 0 bases and J 4 bases, leaving 13 bases between the germline ends. The germline V gene has CDR1 SGHDT and CDR2 YYEEEE. CDR3 sequence: CASSLGGLLRNEKLFF. The CDR3 region has the DNA TGTGCCAGCAGCTTGGGCGGATTGCTACGTAATGAAAAACTGTTTTTT.

This chain connects TRBV15 to TRBJ1-4; 7 nucleotides match TRBD1. Germline CDR1 and CDR2: LNHNV and YYDKDF (reference sequence). The CDR3 has 16 residues. The junction had 4 bases not matched to a gene; V was cut back by 0 bases and J by 3 bases. The CDR3 DNA sequence: TGTGCCACCAGCAGAGAGTACAGGGGTCCTAATGAAAAACTGTTTTTT. Translating gives CATSREYRGPNEKLFF.